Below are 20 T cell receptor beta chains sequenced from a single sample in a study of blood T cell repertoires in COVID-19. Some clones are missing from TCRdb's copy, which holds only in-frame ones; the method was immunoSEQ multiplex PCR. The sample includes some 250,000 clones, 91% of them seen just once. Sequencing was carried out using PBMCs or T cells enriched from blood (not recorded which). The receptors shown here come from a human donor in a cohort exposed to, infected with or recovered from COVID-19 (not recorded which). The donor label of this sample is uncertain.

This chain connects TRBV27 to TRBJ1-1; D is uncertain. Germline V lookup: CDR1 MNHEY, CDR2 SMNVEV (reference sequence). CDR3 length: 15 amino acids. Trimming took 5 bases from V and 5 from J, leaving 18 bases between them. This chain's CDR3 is CASSTYPHRGTEAFF. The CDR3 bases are TGTGCCAGCAGTACTTACCCCCATCGAGGGACTGAAGCTTTCTTT.

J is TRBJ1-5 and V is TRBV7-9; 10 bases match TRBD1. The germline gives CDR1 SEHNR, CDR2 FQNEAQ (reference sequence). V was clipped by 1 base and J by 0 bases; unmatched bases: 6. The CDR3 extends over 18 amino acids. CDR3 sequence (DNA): TGTGCCAGCAGCTTAGGGGACAGGGGATATTATAGCAATCAGCCCCAGCATTTT. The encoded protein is CASSLGDRGYYSNQPQHF.

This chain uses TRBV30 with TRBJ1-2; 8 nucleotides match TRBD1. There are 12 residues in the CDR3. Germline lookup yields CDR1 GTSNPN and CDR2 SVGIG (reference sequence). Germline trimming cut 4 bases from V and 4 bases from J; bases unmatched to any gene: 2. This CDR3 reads CAWTTGAYGYTF. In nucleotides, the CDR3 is TGTGCCTGGACGACAGGGGCCTATGGCTACACCTTC.

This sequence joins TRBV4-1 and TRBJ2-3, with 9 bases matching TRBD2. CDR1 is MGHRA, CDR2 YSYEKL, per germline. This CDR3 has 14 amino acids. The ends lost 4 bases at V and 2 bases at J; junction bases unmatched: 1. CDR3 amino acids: CASSRGGVTDTQYF. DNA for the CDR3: TGCGCCAGCAGCCGCGGGGGGGTCACAGATACGCAGTATTTT.

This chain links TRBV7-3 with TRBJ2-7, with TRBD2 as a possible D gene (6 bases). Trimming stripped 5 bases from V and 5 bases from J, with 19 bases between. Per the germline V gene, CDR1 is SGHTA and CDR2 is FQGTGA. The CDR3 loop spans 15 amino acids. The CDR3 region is CASSLGGAPLDEQYF. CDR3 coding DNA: TGTGCCAGCAGCCTAGGCGGGGCTCCACTCGACGAGCAGTACTTC.

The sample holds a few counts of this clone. CDR3 protein: CASSIGRVGNQPQHF. The CDR3 region has the DNA TGTGCCAGTAGTATAGGCAGGGTAGGGAATCAGCCCCAGCATTTT. V gene TRBV19 combines with J gene TRBJ1-5; the D gene is possibly TRBD1 (5 bases). The CDR3 consists of 15 residues. Germline CDR1 and CDR2: LNHDA and SQIVND (reference sequence). Trimming removed 1 base at V and 4 bases at J, with 11 bases between.

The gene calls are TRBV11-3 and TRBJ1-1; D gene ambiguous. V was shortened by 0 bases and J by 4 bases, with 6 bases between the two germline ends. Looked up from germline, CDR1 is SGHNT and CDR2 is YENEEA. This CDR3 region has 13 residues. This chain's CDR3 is CASSLETTTEAFF. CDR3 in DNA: TGTGCCAGCAGCTTAGAGACAACCACTGAAGCTTTCTTT.

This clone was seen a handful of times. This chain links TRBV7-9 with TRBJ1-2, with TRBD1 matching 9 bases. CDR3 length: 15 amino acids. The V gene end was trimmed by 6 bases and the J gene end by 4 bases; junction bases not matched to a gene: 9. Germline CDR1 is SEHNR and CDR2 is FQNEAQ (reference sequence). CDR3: CASRPGQGRPYGYTF. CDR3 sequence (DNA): TGTGCCAGCAGGCCCGGACAGGGGCGCCCCTATGGCTACACCTTC.

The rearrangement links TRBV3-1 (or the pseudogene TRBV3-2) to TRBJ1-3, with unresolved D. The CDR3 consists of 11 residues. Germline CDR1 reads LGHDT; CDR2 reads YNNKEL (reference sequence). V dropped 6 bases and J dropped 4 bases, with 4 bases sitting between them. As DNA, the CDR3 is TGTGCCAGCAGGCAGGGAAACACCATATATTTT. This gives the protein CASRQGNTIYF.

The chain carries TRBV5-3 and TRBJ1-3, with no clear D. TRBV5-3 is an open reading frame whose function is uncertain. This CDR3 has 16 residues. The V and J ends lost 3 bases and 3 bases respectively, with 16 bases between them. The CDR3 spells CARSSLVRVHGNTIYF. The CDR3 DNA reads TGTGCCAGAAGCTCCCTCGTGAGGGTACATGGAAACACCATATATTTT.

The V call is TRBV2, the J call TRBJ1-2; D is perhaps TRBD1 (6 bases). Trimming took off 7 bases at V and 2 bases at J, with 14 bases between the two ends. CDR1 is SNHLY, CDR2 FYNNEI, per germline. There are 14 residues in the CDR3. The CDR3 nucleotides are TGTGCCAGCACCCAACAGGGAGGGAACTATGGCTACACCTTC. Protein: CASTQQGGNYGYTF. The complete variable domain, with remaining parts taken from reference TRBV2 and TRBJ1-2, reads EPEVTQTPSHQVTQMGQEVILRCVPISNHLYFYWYRQILGQKVEFLVSFYNNEISEKSEIFDDQFSVERPDGSNFTLKIRSTKLEDSAMYFCASTQQGGNYGYTFGSGTRLTVV.

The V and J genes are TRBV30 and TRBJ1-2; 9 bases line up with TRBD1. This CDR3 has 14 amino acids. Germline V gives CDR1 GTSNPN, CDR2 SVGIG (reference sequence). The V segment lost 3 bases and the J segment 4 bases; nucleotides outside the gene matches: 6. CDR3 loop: CAWRMGDRAYGYTF. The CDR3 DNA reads TGTGCCTGGAGGATGGGGGACAGGGCCTATGGCTACACCTTC.

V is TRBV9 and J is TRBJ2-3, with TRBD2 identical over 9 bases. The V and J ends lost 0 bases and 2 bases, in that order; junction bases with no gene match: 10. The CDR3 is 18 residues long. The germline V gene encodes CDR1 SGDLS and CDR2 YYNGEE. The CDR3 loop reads CASSVGRSSGGHTDTQYF. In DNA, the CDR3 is TGTGCCAGCAGCGTAGGGCGATCCAGCGGGGGGCACACAGATACGCAGTATTTT.

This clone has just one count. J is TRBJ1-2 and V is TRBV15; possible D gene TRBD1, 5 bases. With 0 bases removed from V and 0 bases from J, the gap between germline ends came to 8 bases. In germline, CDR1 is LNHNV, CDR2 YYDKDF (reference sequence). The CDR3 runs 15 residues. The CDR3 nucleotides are TGTGCCACCAGCAGAGATGGACAACCTAACTATGGCTACACCTTC. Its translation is CATSRDGQPNYGYTF. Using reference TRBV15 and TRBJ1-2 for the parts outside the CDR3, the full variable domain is DAMVIQNPRYQVTQFGKPVTLSCSQTLNHNVMYWYQQKSSQAPKLLFHYYDKDFNNEADTPDNFQSRRPNTSFCFLDIRSPGLGDTAMYLCATSRDGQPNYGYTFGSGTRLTVV.

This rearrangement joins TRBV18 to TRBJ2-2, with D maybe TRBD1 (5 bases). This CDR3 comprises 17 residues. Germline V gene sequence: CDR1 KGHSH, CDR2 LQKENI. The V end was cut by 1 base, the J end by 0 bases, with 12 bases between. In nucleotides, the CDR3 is TGTGCCAGCTCACCACTCTCGGCCAGGGCGAACACCGGGGAGCTGTTTTTT. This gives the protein CASSPLSARANTGELFF.

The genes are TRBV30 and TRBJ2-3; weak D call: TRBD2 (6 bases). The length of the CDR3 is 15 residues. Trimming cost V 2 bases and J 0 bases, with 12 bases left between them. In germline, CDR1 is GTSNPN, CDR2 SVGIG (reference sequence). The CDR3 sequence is CAWSRGATSTDTQYF. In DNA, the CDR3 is TGTGCCTGGAGTCGCGGGGCTACTAGCACAGATACGCAGTATTTT. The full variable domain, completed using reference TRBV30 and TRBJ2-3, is SQTIHQWPATLVQPVGSPLSLECTVEGTSNPNLYWYRQAAGRGLQLLFYSVGIGQISSEVPQNLSASRPQDRQFILSSKKLLLSDSGFYLCAWSRGATSTDTQYFGPGTRLTVL.

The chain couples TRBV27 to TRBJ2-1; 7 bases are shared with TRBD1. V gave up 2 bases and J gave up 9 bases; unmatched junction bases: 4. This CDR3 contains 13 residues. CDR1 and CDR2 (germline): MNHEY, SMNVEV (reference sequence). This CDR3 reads CASSLGQEVEQFF. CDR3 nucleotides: TGTGCCAGCAGTTTAGGACAGGAAGTTGAGCAGTTCTTC.

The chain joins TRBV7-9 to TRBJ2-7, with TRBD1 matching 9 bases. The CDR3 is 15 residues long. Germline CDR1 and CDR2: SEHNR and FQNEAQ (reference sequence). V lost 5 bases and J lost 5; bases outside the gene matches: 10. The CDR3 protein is CASSGTGTGNDEQYF. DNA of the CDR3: TGTGCCAGCAGCGGCACCGGGACAGGGAACGACGAGCAGTACTTC.

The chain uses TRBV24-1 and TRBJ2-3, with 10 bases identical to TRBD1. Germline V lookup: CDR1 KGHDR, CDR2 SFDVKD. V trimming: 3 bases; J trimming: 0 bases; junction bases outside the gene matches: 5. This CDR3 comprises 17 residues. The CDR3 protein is CATSDPRQGASTDTQYF. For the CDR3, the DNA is TGTGCCACCAGTGATCCGCGACAGGGGGCGAGCACAGATACGCAGTATTTT.

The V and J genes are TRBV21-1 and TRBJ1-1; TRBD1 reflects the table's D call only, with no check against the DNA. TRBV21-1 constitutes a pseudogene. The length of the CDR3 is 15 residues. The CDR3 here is CASSNYRGCYTEAFF. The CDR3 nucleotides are TGTGCCAGCAGCAATTATAGGGGGTGTTACACTGAAGCTTTCTTT.